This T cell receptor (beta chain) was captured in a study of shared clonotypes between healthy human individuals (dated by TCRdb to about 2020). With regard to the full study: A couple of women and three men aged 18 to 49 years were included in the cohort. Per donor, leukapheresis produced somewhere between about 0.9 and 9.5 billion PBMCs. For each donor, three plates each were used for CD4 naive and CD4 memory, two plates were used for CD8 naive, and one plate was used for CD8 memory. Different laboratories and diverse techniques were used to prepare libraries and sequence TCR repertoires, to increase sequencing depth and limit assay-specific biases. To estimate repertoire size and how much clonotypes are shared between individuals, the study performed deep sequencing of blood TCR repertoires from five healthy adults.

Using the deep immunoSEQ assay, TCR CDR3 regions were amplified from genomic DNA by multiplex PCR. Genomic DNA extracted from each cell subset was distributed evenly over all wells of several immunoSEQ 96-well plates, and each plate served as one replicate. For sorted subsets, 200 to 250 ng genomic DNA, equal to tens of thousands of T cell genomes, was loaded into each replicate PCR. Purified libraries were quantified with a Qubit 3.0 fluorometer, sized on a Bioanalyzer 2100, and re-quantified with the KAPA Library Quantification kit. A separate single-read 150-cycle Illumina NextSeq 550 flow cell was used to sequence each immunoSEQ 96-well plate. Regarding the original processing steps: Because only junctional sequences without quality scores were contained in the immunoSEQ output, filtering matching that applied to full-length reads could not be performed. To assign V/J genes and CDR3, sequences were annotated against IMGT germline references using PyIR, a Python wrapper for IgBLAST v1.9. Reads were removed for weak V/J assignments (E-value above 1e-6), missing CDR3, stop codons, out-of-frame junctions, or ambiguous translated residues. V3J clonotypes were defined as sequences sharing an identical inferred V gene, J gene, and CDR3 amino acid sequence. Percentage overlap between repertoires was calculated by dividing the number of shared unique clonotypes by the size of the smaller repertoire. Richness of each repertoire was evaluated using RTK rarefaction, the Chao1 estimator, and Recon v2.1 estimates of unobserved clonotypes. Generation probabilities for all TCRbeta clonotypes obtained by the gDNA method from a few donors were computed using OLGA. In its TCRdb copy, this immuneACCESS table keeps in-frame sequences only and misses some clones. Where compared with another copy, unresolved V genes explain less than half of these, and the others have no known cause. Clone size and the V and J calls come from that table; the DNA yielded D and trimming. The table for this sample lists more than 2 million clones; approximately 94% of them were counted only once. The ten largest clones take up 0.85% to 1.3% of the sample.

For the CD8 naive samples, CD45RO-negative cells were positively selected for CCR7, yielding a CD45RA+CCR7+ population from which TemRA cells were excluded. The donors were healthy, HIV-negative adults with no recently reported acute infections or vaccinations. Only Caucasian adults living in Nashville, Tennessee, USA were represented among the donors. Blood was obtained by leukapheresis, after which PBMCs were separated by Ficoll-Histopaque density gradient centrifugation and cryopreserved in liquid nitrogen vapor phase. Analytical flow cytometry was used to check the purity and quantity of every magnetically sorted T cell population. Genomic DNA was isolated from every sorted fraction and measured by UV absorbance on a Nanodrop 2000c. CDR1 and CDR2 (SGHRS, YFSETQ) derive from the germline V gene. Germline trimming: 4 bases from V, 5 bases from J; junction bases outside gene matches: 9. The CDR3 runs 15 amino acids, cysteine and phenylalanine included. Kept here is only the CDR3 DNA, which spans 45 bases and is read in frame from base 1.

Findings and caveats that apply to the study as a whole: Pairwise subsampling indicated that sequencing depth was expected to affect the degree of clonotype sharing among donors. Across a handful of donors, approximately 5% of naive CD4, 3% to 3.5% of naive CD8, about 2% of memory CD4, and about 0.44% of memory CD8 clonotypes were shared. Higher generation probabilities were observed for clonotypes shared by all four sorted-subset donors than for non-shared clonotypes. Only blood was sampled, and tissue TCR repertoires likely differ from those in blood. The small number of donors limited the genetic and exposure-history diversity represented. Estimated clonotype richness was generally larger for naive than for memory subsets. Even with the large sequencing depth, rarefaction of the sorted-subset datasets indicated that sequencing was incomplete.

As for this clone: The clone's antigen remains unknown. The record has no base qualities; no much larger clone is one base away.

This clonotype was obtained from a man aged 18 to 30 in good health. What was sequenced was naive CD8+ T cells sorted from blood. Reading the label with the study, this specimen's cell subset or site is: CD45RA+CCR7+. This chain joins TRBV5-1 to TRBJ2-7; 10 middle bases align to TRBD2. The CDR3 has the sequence CASSSRAGGYNEQYF. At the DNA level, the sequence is TGCGCCAGCAGCAGCAGAGCGGGAGGGTACAACGAGCAGTACTTC. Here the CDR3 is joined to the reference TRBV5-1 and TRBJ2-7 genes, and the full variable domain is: KAGVTQTPRYLIKTRGQQVTLSCSPISGHRSVSWYQQTPGQGLQFLFEYFSETQRNKGNFPGRFSGRQFSNSRSEMNVSTLELGDSALYLCASSSRAGGYNEQYFGPGTRLTVT.